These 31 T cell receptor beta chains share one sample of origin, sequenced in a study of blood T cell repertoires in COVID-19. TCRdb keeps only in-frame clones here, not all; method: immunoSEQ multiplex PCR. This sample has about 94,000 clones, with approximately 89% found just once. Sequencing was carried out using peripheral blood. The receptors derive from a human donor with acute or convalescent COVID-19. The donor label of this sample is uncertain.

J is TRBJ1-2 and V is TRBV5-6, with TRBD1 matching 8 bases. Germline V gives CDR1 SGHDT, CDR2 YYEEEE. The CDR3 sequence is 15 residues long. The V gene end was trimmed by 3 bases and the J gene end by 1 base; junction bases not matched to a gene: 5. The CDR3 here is CASSYMGQDNYGYTF. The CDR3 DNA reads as TGTGCCAGCAGCTACATGGGACAGGATAACTATGGCTACACCTTC.

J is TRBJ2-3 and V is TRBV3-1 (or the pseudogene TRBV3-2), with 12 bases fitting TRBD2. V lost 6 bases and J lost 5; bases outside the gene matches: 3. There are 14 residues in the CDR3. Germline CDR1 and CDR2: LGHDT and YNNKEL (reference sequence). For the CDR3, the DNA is TGTGCCAGCAGACTAGCGGGGGGAGTAGATACGCAGTATTTT. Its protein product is CASRLAGGVDTQYF.

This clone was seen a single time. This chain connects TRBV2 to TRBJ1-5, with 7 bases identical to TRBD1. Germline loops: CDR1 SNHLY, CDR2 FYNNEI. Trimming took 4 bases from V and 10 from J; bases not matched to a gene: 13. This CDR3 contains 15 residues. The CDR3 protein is CASSGGQGVILPQHF. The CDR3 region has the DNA TGTGCCAGCAGTGGAGGGCAGGGGGTTATCTTACCCCAGCATTTT.

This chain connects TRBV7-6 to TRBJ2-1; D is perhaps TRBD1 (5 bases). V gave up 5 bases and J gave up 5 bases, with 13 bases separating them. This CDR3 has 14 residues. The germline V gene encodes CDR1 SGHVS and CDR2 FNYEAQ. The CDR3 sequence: CASSTPRQNNEQFF. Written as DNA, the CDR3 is TGTGCCAGCAGCACTCCTCGACAGAACAATGAGCAGTTCTTC. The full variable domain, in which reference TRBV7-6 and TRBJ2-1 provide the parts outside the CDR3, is GAGVSQSPRYKVTKRGQDVALRCDPISGHVSLYWYRQALGQGPEFLTYFNYEAQQDKSGLPNDRFSAERPEGSISTLTIQRTEQRDSAMYRCASSTPRQNNEQFFGPGTRLTVL.

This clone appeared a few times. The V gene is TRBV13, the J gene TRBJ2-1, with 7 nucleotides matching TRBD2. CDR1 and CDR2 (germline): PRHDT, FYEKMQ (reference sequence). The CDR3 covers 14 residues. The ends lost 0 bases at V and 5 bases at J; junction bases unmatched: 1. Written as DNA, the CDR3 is TGTGCCAGCAGCTTAGGCCGGGGGGACAATGAGCAGTTCTTC. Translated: CASSLGRGDNEQFF.

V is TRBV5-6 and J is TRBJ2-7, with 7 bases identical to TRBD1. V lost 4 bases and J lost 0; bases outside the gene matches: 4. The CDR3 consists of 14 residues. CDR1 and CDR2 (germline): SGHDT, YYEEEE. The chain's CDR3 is CASSNWDSSYEQYF. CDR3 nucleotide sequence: TGTGCCAGCAGCAACTGGGACAGCTCCTACGAGCAGTACTTC. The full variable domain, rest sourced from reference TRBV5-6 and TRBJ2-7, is DAGVTQSPTHLIKTRGQQVTLRCSPKSGHDTVSWYQQALGQGPQFIFQYYEEEERQRGNFPDRFSGHQFPNYSSELNVNALLLGDSALYLCASSNWDSSYEQYFGPGTRLTVT.

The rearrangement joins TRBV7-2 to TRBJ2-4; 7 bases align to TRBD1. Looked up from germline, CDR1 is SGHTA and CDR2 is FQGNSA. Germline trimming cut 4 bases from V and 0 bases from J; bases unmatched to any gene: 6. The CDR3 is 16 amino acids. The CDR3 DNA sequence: TGTGCCAGCAGCTACTACAGGGGTTTAGCCAAAAACATTCAGTACTTC. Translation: CASSYYRGLAKNIQYF. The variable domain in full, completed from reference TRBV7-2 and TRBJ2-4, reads GAGVSQSPSNKVTEKGKDVELRCDPISGHTALYWYRQSLGQGLEFLIYFQGNSAPDKSGLPSDRFSAERTGGSVSTLTIQRTQQEDSAVYLCASSYYRGLAKNIQYFGAGTRLSVL.

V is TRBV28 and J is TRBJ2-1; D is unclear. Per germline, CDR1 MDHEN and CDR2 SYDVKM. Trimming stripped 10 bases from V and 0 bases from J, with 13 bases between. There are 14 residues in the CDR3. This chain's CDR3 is CATESEHSYNEQFF. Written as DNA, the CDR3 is TGTGCCACCGAGAGCGAGCACTCCTACAATGAGCAGTTCTTC.

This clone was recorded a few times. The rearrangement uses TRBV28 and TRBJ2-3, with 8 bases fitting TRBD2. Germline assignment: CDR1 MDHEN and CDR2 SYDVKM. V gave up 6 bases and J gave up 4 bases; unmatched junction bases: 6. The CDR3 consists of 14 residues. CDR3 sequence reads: CASRSGLEADTQYF. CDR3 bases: TGTGCCAGCAGATCGGGACTAGAGGCAGATACGCAGTATTTT.

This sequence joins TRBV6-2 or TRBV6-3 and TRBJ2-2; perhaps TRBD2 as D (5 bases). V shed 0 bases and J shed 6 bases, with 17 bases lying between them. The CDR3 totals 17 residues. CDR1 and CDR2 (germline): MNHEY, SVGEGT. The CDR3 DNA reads TGTGCCAGCAGTTACTCGACTCGGCCCCGGGGTCCCGGGGAGCTGTTTTTT. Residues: CASSYSTRPRGPGELFF.

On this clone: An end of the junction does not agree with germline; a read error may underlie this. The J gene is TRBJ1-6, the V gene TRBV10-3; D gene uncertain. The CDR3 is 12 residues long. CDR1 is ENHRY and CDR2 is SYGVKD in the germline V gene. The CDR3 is CAISEKGGPPGF. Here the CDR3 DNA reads TGTGCCATCAGTGAAAAAGGAGGGCCCCCTGGATTT.

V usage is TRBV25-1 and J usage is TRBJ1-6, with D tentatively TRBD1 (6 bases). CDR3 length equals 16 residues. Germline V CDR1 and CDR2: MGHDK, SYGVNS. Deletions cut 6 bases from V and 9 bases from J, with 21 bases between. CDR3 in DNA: TGTGCCAGCAGCGATATGGGGGGGGCTGAAAGTTCACCCCTCCACTTT. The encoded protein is CASSDMGGAESSPLHF.

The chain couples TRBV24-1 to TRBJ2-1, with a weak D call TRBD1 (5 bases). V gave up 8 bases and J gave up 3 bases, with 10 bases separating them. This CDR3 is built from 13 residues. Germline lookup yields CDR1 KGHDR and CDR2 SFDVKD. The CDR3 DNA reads TGTGCCACCAAGGCAGGGAACTACAATGAGCAGTTCTTC. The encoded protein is CATKAGNYNEQFF.

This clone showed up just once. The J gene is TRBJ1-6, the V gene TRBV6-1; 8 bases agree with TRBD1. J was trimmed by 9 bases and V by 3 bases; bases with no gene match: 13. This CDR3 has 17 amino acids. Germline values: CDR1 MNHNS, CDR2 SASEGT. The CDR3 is CASSDGTGGWVGSPLHF. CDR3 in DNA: TGTGCCAGCAGTGACGGGACAGGTGGATGGGTGGGTTCACCCCTCCACTTT.

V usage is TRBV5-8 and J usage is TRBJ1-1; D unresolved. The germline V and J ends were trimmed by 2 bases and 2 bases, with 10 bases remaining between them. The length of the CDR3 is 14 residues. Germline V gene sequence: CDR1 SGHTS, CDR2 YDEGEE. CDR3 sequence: CASSFSPFNTEAFF. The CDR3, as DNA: TGTGCCAGCAGCTTTTCCCCCTTTAACACTGAAGCTTTCTTT.

CDR3 sequence (DNA): TGTGCCAGTATATTGGGAGCCTACAATGAGCAGTTCTTC. As protein: CASILGAYNEQFF. V usage is TRBV12-3 or TRBV12-4 and J usage is TRBJ2-1, with D possibly TRBD2 on 5 matching bases. The V end lost 9 bases, the J end lost 2 bases, and 11 bases lay between the germline ends. The CDR3 is made up of 13 amino acids.

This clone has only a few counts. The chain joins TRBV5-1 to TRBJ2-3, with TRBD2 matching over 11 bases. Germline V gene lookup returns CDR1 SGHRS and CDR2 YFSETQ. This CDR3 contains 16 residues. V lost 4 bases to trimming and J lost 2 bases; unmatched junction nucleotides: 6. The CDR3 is CASSRGTSGNTDTQYF. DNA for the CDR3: TGCGCCAGCAGCCGCGGGACTAGCGGAAACACAGATACGCAGTATTTT.

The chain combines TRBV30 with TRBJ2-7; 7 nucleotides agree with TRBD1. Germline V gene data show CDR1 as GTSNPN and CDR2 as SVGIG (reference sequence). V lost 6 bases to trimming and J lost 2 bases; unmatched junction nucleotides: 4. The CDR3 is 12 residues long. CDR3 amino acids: CACLGQTYEQYF. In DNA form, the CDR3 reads TGTGCCTGTTTGGGACAGACCTACGAGCAGTACTTC. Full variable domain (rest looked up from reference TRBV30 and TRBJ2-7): SQTIHQWPATLVQPVGSPLSLECTVEGTSNPNLYWYRQAAGRGLQLLFYSVGIGQISSEVPQNLSASRPQDRQFILSSKKLLLSDSGFYLCACLGQTYEQYFGPGTRLTVT.

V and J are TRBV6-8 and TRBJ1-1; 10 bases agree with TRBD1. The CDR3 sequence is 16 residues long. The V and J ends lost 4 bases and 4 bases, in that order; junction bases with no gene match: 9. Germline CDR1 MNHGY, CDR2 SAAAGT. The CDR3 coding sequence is TGTGCCAGCAGTTGGTCCGACAGGGGGCGAGTCACTGAAGCTTTCTTT. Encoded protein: CASSWSDRGRVTEAFF.

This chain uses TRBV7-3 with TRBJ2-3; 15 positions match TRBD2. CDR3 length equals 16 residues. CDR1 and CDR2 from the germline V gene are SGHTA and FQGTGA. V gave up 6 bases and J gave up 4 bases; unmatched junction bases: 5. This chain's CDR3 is CASSSGLAGGSDTQYF. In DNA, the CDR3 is TGTGCCAGCAGTTCTGGACTAGCGGGGGGGTCAGATACGCAGTATTTT.

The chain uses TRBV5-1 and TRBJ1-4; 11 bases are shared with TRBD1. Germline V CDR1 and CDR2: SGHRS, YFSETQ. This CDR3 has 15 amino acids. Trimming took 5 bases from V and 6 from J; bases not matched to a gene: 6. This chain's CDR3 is CASSKPGQGDEKLFF. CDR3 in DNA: TGCGCCAGCAGTAAACCGGGACAGGGGGATGAAAAACTGTTTTTT.

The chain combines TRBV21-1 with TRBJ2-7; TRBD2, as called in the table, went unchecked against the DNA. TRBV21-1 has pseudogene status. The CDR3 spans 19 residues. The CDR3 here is CASSTLAGGAESASYEQYF. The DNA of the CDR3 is TGTGCCAGCAGCACCTTAGCGGGGGGTGCTGAATCTGCCTCCTACGAGCAGTACTTC.

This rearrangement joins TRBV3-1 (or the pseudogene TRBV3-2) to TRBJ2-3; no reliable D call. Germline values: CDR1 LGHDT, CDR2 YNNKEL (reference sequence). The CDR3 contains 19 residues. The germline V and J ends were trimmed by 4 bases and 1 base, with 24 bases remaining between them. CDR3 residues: CASSLIVGGVSTRTDTQYF. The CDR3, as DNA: TGTGCCAGCAGCCTTATAGTCGGCGGCGTTAGCACTCGCACAGATACGCAGTATTTT.

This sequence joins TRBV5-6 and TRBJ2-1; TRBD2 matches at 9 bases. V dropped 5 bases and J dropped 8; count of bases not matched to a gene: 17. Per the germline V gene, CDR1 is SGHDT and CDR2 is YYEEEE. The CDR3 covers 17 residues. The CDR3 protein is CASSSWASSGGFHEQFF. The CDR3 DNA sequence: TGTGCCAGCAGTTCTTGGGCCTCCAGCGGGGGGTTCCATGAGCAGTTCTTC.

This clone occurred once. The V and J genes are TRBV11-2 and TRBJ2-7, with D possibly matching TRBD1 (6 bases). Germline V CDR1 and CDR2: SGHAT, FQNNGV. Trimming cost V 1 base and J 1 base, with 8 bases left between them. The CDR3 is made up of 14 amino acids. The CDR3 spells CASSLGQVSYEQYF. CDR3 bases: TGTGCCAGCAGCTTAGGACAGGTGTCCTACGAGCAGTACTTC.

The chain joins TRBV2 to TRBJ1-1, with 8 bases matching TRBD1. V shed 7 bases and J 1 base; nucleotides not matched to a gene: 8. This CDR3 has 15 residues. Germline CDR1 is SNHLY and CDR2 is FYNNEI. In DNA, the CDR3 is TGTGCCAGCAACCTACTTGGACAGGGGAACACTGAAGCTTTCTTT. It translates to CASNLLGQGNTEAFF.

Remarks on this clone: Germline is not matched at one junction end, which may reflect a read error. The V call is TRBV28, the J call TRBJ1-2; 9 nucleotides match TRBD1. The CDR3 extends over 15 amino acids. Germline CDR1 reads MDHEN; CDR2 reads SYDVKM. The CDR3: CAGRTGGVDNYGYTF. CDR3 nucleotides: TGTGCCGGCAGAACAGGGGGCGTAGACAACTATGGCTACACCTTC.

Here the CDR3 DNA reads TGTGCCAGCAGCTTAGCAAGGCTAGATGACGCTTTCTTT. Protein: CASSLARLDDAFF. This chain links TRBV7-8 with TRBJ1-1; D is undetermined. Germline CDR1 and CDR2: SGHVS and FQNEAQ. V lost 0 bases, J lost 11 bases, and 13 bases lay in between. The CDR3 is 13 amino acids.

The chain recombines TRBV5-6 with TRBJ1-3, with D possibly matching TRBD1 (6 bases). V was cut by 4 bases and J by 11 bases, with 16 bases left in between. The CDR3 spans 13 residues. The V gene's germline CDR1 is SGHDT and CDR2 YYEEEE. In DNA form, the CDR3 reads TGTGCCAGCAGCGCAGGATGGGGGGGCGCCATATATTTT. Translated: CASSAGWGGAIYF. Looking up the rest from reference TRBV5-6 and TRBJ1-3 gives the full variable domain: DAGVTQSPTHLIKTRGQQVTLRCSPKSGHDTVSWYQQALGQGPQFIFQYYEEEERQRGNFPDRFSGHQFPNYSSELNVNALLLGDSALYLCASSAGWGGAIYFGEGSWLTVV.

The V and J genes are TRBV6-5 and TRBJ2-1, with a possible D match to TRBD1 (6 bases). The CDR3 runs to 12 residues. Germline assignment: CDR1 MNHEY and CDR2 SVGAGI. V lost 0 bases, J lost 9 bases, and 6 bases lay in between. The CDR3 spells CASSYSGGEQFF. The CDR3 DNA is TGTGCCAGCAGTTACTCAGGGGGTGAGCAGTTCTTC.

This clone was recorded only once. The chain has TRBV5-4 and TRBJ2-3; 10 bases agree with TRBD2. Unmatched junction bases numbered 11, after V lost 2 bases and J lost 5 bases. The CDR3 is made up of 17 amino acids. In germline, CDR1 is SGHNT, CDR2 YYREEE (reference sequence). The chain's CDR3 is CASSFRFSGGRGDTQYF. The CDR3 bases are TGTGCCAGCAGCTTTCGATTTAGCGGGGGGAGGGGAGATACGCAGTATTTT.